One and the same sample provided the 14 T cell receptor beta chains below, sequenced in a study of tissue T cells after allogeneic stem cell transplantation. The repertoire was sequenced with immunoSEQ multiplex PCR; TCRdb's copy has only in-frame clones and lacks some. This table has 6,000 to 7,000 clones, roughly 42% appearing once. The time point is: mouse harvest day 7 after allogeneic transplant. Tail vein injection delivered 10^7 T-cell-depleted bone marrow cells and 10^6 splenic CD5+ T cells. The sample taken for sequencing was skin. These receptors were collected from a female BALB/c mouse given C57BL/6 T cells with graft-versus-host disease after an allogeneic hematopoietic cell transplant.

This clone was seen more than once but under ten times. Here the gene names and germline are mouse. The DNA ends 1 residue before the CDR3 does, and the rest of the CDR3 is filled in from the germline J gene. V usage is TRBV16 and J usage is TRBJ2-4; D gene uncertain. This CDR3 is built from 13 residues. The V gene's germline CDR1 is SGHSA and CDR2 FRNQAP. Trimming removed 2 bases from V and 0 bases from J, with 3 bases in between. CDR3 sequence reads: CASSLKSQNTLYF. The CDR3 bases that were read are TGTGCAAGCAGCTTAAAAAGTCAAAACACCTTGTAC.

Points on this clone: Here the gene names and germline are mouse. Read coverage stops 1 residue before the CDR3 terminus; the germline J gene supplies the remainder. The chain links TRBV3 to TRBJ1-5, with 7 bases matching TRBD1. CDR1 is SNHLY, CDR2 FYNGKV, per germline (reference sequence). The J segment lost 6 bases and the V segment lost 3 bases, leaving 2 bases of the junction unmatched. The CDR3 is 13 amino acids. The CDR3 DNA, read in part, is TGTGCCAGCAGCTTTGACAGGGCCCAGGCTCCGCTT. Translating gives CASSFDRAQAPL. The full CDR3 sequence reads CASSFDRAQAPLF.

This clone was counted a few times. Mouse gene names and germline throughout. CDR3 amino acids: CAWSPTGQLYF. CDR3 bases read: TGTGCCTGGAGTCCGACGGGGCAGCTCTAC. The J gene is TRBJ2-2, the V gene TRBV31; D is ambiguous. The observed sequence ends 1 residue before the CDR3 terminus, with the missing tail filled in from the germline J gene. Between the trimmed V and J ends, which lost 1 base and 8 bases, there was a span of 5 bases. Germline loops: CDR1 GKSSPN, CDR2 SITVG. The CDR3 is 11 residues long.

This clone turned up a few times. All gene names here are mouse names. The read comes to an end 1 residue before the CDR3 does, leaving the germline J gene to fill in the end. The genes are TRBV15 and TRBJ2-7; 9 nucleotides agree with TRBD1. This CDR3 is 13 amino acids long. CDR1 and CDR2 from the germline V gene are SGHND and FRSKSL. J lost 4 bases, V lost 5 bases, and 3 bases had no gene match. The part of the CDR3 DNA that was read is TGTGCCAGCAGTCCGGACAGGGGATATGAACAGTAC. Protein: CASSPDRGYEQY. The full CDR3 is CASSPDRGYEQYF.

As concerns this clone: The germline and genes are mouse ones. The sequence runs out 1 residue before the end of the CDR3; the remainder is reconstructed from the germline J gene. This chain joins TRBV24 and TRBJ1-2, with no clear D. Germline assignment: CDR1 KGHTA and CDR2 FRNEEI. CDR3 length equals 14 residues. V shed 6 bases and J shed 1 base, with 12 bases lying between them. CDR3 sequence reads: CASSPDNKNSDYTF. The covered CDR3 bases are TGTGCCAGCAGCCCTGACAACAAAAACTCCGACTACACC.

A remark on this clone: Gene labels here are mouse ones. The CDR3 is cut off 1 residue early in the read; its end comes from the germline J gene. The rearrangement uses TRBV26 and TRBJ1-3; D is perhaps TRBD1 (5 bases). V lost 2 bases to trimming and J lost 3 bases, with 8 bases between them. Germline CDR1 KGHPV, CDR2 FQNQEV (reference sequence). The CDR3 runs 14 residues. This CDR3 reads CASSLQGGGNTLYF. The CDR3 DNA, read in part, is TGTGCCAGCAGTCTGCAGGGAGGTGGAAATACGCTCTAT.

Note on this clone: The germline and genes are mouse ones. The CDR3 extends 1 residue past the end of the read, so its final part is completed from the germline J gene. This chain joins TRBV26 and TRBJ1-1; unclear D gene. The CDR3 runs 14 residues. Deletions cut 2 bases from V and 0 bases from J, with 7 bases between. The V gene's germline CDR1 is KGHPV and CDR2 FQNQEV (reference sequence). The CDR3 sequence is CASSLGYANTEVFF. The sequenced part of the CDR3 DNA is TGTGCCAGCAGTCTGGGGTATGCAAACACAGAAGTCTTC.

Note on this clone: Gene and germline names: mouse. The read falls 1 residue short of the CDR3 end, and the missing part is taken from the germline J gene. This sequence joins TRBV26 and TRBJ2-7; 9 nucleotides match TRBD2. CDR3 size: 13 residues. Germline V gene data show CDR1 as KGHPV and CDR2 as FQNQEV (reference sequence). Trimming removed 2 bases from V and 5 bases from J; junction bases left unmatched: 1. The sequenced CDR3 bases are TGTGCCAGCAGTCTGACTGGGGGGAATGAACAGTAC. It is translated as CASSLTGGNEQY. The complete CDR3 protein is CASSLTGGNEQYF.

This clone was counted a few times. Gene names refer to mouse genes. The DNA ends 1 residue before the CDR3 does, and the rest of the CDR3 is filled in from the germline J gene. The V call is TRBV31, the J call TRBJ2-3; 7 nucleotides match TRBD1. Germline CDR1 GKSSPN, CDR2 SITVG. The CDR3 covers 14 residues. The V and J ends lost 1 base and 0 bases, in that order; junction bases with no gene match: 1. The DNA read from the CDR3 is TGTGCCTGGAGTCGGGACAGTAGTGCAGAAACGCTGTAT. It is translated as CAWSRDSSAETLY. The full CDR3 sequence reads CAWSRDSSAETLYF.

In the case of this clone: Gene names are the mouse ones. Read data end 1 residue before the CDR3 end; the end is taken from the germline J gene. V usage is TRBV14 and J usage is TRBJ2-7, with D possibly TRBD1 on 6 matching bases. Trimming shortened V by 4 bases and J by 5 bases, and 10 bases separated the two germline ends. The CDR3 is made up of 12 amino acids. Germline V gene data show CDR1 as SGHDT and CDR2 as FRDEAV. The CDR3: CASSPGTNEQYF. The covered CDR3 bases are TGTGCCAGCAGTCCCGGGACAAATGAACAGTAC.

With regard to this clone: Gene names refer to mouse genes. The read ends 1 residue shy of where the CDR3 ends; the end is completed using the germline J gene. The chain carries TRBV26 and TRBJ1-1; possibly TRBD1 for D (5 bases). Trimming took 2 bases from V and 1 from J, leaving 5 bases between them. This CDR3 comprises 13 residues. The V gene's germline CDR1 is KGHPV and CDR2 FQNQEV (reference sequence). Incomplete CDR3 DNA: TGTGCCAGCAGTCTGACAGGGAACACAGAAGTCTTC. Protein: CASSLTGNTEVF. The whole CDR3 is CASSLTGNTEVFF.

On this clone itself: Gene names and germline match the mouse. The CDR3 end lies 1 residue beyond the end of the read and is filled in from the germline J gene. J is TRBJ2-4 and V is TRBV23. Germline V gene data show CDR1 as KGHTA and CDR2 as FQNQQP. CDR3 length: 14 amino acids. CDR3 amino acids: CSSSQSGGQNTLYF. The part of the CDR3 DNA that was read is TGCTCCAGCAGTCAATCCGGGGGCCAAAACACCTTGTAC.

A note on this clone: Mouse names are used for the genes. The CDR3 end falls 1 residue outside the read, so it is completed with the germline J gene. The rearrangement links TRBV16 to TRBJ1-6; 7 positions agree with TRBD1. TRBJ1-6 qualifies as an ORF whose function is uncertain. The CDR3 is made up of 13 amino acids. CDR1 and CDR2 from the germline V gene are SGHSA and FRNQAP. V shed 4 bases, J shed 7 bases, and the junction held 1 base outside the gene matches. The CDR3 DNA, read in part, is TGTGCAAGCAGCTGGGACAGAAATTCGCCCCTCTAC. This codes for CASSWDRNSPLY. The full CDR3 sequence reads CASSWDRNSPLYF.

A remark on this clone: Any gene name here is a mouse gene name. Read data end 1 residue before the CDR3 end; the end is taken from the germline J gene. The chain carries TRBV26 and TRBJ2-1; D unresolved. The CDR3 contains 13 residues. The ends were cut back, 2 bases at V and 7 bases at J, with 9 bases in the middle. Per the germline V gene, CDR1 is KGHPV and CDR2 is FQNQEV (reference sequence). CDR3: CASSLRVRAEQFF. The CDR3 bases that were read are TGTGCCAGCAGTCTGCGGGTGCGGGCTGAGCAGTTC.